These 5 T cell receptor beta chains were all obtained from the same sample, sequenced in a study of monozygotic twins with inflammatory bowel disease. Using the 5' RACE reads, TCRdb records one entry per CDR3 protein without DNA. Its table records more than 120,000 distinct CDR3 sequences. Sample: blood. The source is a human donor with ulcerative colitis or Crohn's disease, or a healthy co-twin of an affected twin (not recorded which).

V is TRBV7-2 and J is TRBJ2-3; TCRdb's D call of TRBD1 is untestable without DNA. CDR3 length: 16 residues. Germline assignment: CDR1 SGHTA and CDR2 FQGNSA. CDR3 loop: CASSLASGVGADTQYF. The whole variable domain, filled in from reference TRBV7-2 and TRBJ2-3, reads GAGVSQSPSNKVTEKGKDVELRCDPISGHTALYWYRQSLGQGLEFLIYFQGNSAPDKSGLPSDRFSAERTGGSVSTLTIQRTQQEDSAVYLCASSLASGVGADTQYFGPGTRLTVL.

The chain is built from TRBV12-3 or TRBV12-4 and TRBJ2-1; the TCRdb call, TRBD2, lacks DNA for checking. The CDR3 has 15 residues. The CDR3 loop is CASSFGRGPYNEQFF.

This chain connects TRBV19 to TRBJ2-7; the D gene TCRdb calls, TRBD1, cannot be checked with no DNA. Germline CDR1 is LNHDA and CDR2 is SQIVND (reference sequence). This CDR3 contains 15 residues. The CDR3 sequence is CASSIDRGVAGEQYF.

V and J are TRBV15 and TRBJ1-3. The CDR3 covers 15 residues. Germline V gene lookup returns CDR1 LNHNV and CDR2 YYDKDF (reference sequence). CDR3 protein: CATSRDINSGNTIYF.

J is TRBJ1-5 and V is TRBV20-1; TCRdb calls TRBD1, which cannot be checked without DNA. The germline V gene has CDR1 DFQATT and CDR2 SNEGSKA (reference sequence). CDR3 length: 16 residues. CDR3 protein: CSARKGGVGTNQPQHF.